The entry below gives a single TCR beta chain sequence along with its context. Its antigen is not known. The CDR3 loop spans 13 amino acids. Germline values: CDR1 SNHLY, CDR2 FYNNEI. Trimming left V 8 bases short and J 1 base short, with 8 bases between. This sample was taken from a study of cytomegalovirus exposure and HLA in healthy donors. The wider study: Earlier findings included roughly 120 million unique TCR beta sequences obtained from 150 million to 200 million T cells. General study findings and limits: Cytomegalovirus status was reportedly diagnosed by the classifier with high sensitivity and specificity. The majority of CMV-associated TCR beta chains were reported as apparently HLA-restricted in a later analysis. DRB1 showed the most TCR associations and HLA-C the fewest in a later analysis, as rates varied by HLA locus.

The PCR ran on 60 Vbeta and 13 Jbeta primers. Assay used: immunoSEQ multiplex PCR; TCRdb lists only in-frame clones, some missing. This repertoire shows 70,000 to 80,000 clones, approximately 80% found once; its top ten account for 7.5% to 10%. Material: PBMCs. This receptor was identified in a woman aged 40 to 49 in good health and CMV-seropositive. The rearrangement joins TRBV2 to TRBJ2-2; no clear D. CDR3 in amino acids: CASQVENTGELFF. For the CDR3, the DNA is TGTGCCAGCCAGGTGGAGAACACCGGGGAGCTGTTTTTT.